This is a list of T cell receptor beta chains from one sample in a study of CD4 T cells in relation to SARS-CoV-2 and coronaviruses. The data were produced by immunoSEQ multiplex PCR, yet TCRdb's version contains in-frame clones alone and is incomplete. The sample lists some 26,000 clones; around 70% were seen once. Which antigens these TCRs recognize remains unknown. The sample taken for sequencing was CD4+ T cells from PBMCs, cultured in vitro. The receptors were gathered from a human donor in good health. The CDR3 runs from the conserved cysteine through the conserved F or W. A D gene is named only where the DNA matches it firmly. Rows may omit the clone size; those that give it use once, few, many or a size class.

J gene	D gene	V gene	clone size	CDR3 protein	CDR3 DNA
TRBJ2-3	.	TRBV10-1	.	CASSGTLGAADTQYF	TGCGCCAGCAGTGGTACGTTGGGGGCAGCAGATACGCAGTATTTT
TRBJ1-4	.	TRBV30	once	CAWGGGGFREKLFF	TGTGCCTGGGGAGGGGGAGGGTTTCGCGAAAAACTGTTTTTT
TRBJ1-5	.	TRBV3-1/TRBV3-2	.	CASSLQRHQPQHF	TGTGCCAGCAGCCTGCAGCGACATCAGCCCCAGCATTTT
TRBJ2-1	TRBD2	TRBV15	.	CATSGGTSYNEQFF	TGTGCCACCAGCGGCGGGACTAGCTACAATGAGCAGTTCTTC
TRBJ2-5	TRBD1	TRBV9	.	CASSATGGAGETQYF	TGTGCCAGCAGCGCTACAGGGGGCGCGGGGGAGACCCAGTACTTC
TRBJ2-4	TRBD2	TRBV29-1	.	CSGGGYNIQYF	TGCAGTGGGGGGGGGTATAACATTCAGTACTTC
TRBJ1-2	TRBD1	TRBV19	.	CASKSPGQGAGYTF	TGTGCCAGTAAATCACCGGGACAGGGAGCCGGCTACACCTTC
TRBJ2-7	.	TRBV5-5	.	CASSPAAQPVPYEQYF	TGTGCCAGCAGCCCCGCGGCACAGCCGGTTCCCTACGAGCAGTACTTC
TRBJ2-1	.	TRBV6-6	.	CASSYEVGREQFF	TGTGCCAGCAGTTACGAGGTGGGTAGAGAGCAGTTCTTC
TRBJ1-1	.	TRBV5-8	once	CASSLAGMNTEAFF	TGTGCCAGCAGCTTGGCTGGGATGAACACTGAAGCTTTCTTT
TRBJ2-5	.	TRBV6-4	once	CASSDADRKETQYF	TGTGCCAGCAGTGACGCGGACAGAAAAGAGACCCAGTACTTC
TRBJ1-2	.	TRBV18	.	CASSPEPPVDYGYTF	TGTGCCAGCTCTCCGGAGCCCCCGGTGGACTATGGCTACACCTTC
TRBJ1-1	.	TRBV3-1/TRBV3-2	.	CASSQNTMNEAFF	TGTGCCAGCAGCCAAAACACCATGAATGAAGCTTTCTTT
TRBJ1-1	TRBD1	TRBV11-2	.	CASRPGAGGTEAFF	TGTGCCAGCAGGCCCGGGGCAGGGGGCACTGAAGCTTTCTTT
TRBJ2-3	.	TRBV12-2	.	CASRLDAPGDRLAGLVDTQYF	TGTGCAAGTCGCTTAGACGCTCCGGGGGACCGACTAGCGGGTTTGGTGGATACGCAGTATTTT
TRBJ2-7	TRBD2	TRBV7-8	.	CASSSPGLAGTREQYF	TGTGCCAGCAGCAGTCCGGGACTAGCGGGGACTAGGGAGCAGTACTTC
TRBJ2-7	.	TRBV10-1	.	CASSESGGRRFEQYF	TGCGCCAGCAGTGAGTCGGGAGGCAGGCGTTTCGAGCAGTACTTC
TRBJ1-1	TRBD1	TRBV6-2/TRBV6-3	.	CASSYRKGAAEAFF	TGTGCCAGCAGTTATCGGAAGGGGGCAGCTGAAGCTTTCTTT
TRBJ2-5	TRBD2	TRBV5-4	few	CASSGGTSGSFNKETQYF	TGTGCCAGCAGCGGGGGGACTAGCGGGAGTTTTAACAAGGAGACCCAGTACTTC
TRBJ2-1	TRBD1	TRBV4-2	few	CASSRTGNNNEQFF	TGTGCCAGCAGCCGGACAGGGAACAACAATGAGCAGTTCTTC
TRBJ1-5	.	TRBV4-1	.	CASSQVRRLGNQPQHF	TGCGCCAGCAGCCAAGTTAGAAGACTGGGCAATCAGCCCCAGCATTTT
TRBJ2-7	.	TRBV9	.	CASSVSGTIHEQYF	TGTGCCAGCAGCGTTAGCGGCACGATCCACGAGCAGTACTTC
TRBJ1-2	.	TRBV28	.	CASSLSGTGIYGYTF	TGTGCCAGCAGTTTATCCGGGACTGGGATCTATGGCTACACCTTC
TRBJ2-1	TRBD2	TRBV24-1	.	CATTIAGGTTSYNEQFF	TGTGCCACCACGATAGCGGGAGGTACAACCTCCTACAATGAGCAGTTCTTC
TRBJ2-5	.	TRBV15	.	CATSRDQGEETQYF	TGTGCCACCAGCAGAGATCAGGGCGAAGAGACCCAGTACTTC
TRBJ1-5	TRBD1	TRBV15	once	CATSRVTGLVDQPQHF	TGTGCCACCAGCAGAGTGACAGGGTTAGTCGATCAGCCCCAGCATTTT
TRBJ1-5	TRBD1	TRBV30	once	CAWSADREHQPQHF	TGTGCCTGGAGTGCGGACAGGGAACATCAGCCCCAGCATTTT
TRBJ1-2	TRBD1	TRBV15	.	CATSRGGGQGHGYTF	TGTGCCACCAGCAGAGGCGGGGGACAGGGGCATGGCTACACCTTC
TRBJ1-2	.	TRBV28	.	CASLIGGGLYPGYTF	TGTGCCAGCCTAATCGGAGGCGGATTGTACCCGGGCTACACCTTC
TRBJ2-3	TRBD2	TRBV30	.	CARSRRESTDTQYF	TGTGCCCGCTCGAGGCGGGAGAGCACAGATACGCAGTATTTT
TRBJ1-5	.	TRBV7-8	.	CASSLATVRGHQPQHF	TGTGCCAGCAGCTTAGCGACCGTGCGGGGGCATCAGCCCCAGCATTTT
TRBJ2-3	TRBD2	TRBV5-1	.	CASSLATSAGDTQYF	TGCGCCAGCAGCTTGGCGACTAGCGCTGGAGATACGCAGTATTTT
TRBJ1-1	TRBD1	TRBV11-2	.	CASSLQGAGNTEAFF	TGTGCCAGCAGCTTGCAGGGGGCAGGGAACACTGAAGCTTTCTTT
TRBJ1-1	.	TRBV11-2	.	CASSLGANTEAFF	TGTGCCAGCAGCTTAGGGGCAAACACTGAAGCTTTCTTT
TRBJ2-4	.	TRBV7-9	once	CASSRTLAKNIQYF	TGTGCCAGCAGCCGGACCTTAGCCAAAAACATTCAGTACTTC
TRBJ2-2	.	TRBV7-3	.	CASSPPGANTGELFF	TGTGCCAGCAGCCCACCAGGGGCGAACACCGGGGAGCTGTTTTTT
TRBJ2-6	.	TRBV29-1	.	CSVSYRETAGANVLTF	TGCAGCGTCTCCTATCGGGAAACGGCCGGGGCCAACGTCCTGACTTTC
TRBJ2-1	TRBD2	TRBV10-3	.	CAISLAGRFNEQFF	TGTGCCATCAGTTTAGCGGGACGTTTCAATGAGCAGTTCTTC
TRBJ1-5	.	TRBV6-6	.	CASSYGAYGQPQHF	TGTGCCAGCAGTTACGGGGCGTACGGACAGCCCCAGCATTTT
TRBJ2-1	.	TRBV4-2	once	CASSQAFGATKNEQFF	TGTGCCAGCAGCCAGGCCTTCGGGGCTACTAAAAATGAGCAGTTCTTC